This record concerns one T cell receptor (beta chain) sequence. The source of the sample is a study of blood T cell repertoires in COVID-19. At the level of the study: The origin of the acute and convalescent COVID-19 samples was the United States, Italy and Spain. T cells, B-cell-depleted T cells, or PBMCs supplied cDNA or gDNA.

The CDR3 has 16 amino acids. Germline V gene data show CDR1 as GTSNPN and CDR2 as SVGIG (reference sequence). V lost 3 bases, J lost 0 bases, and 15 bases lay in between. Original data processing: Amplification from reference gene primers served as the basis for estimated nucleated cell counts. Clones were read by immunoSEQ multiplex PCR, and TCRdb kept only the in-frame ones, dropping some. V, J and clone size reflect that table, while D and trimming were determined from the DNA. The data show around 260,000 clones, roughly 91% seen once. The specimen sequenced was peripheral blood. V gene TRBV30 combines with J gene TRBJ2-1, with D possibly TRBD2 on 7 matching bases. The receptor comes from a man aged 30 to 45 with acute or convalescent COVID-19. CDR3 region: CAWRGGVVGSYNEQFF. For the CDR3, the DNA is TGTGCCTGGAGAGGGGGGGTCGTAGGCTCCTACAATGAGCAGTTCTTC.